Listed below are T cell receptor beta chains from one sample, sequenced in a study of CD8+CD57+ T cells in acquired aplastic anemia. One entry per CDR3 protein, called by TCRdb with MiXCR from the reads. The data contain about 40,000 distinct CDR3 sequences, approximately 63% of them singletons. Sequenced input: sorted CD4+, CD8+, or CD8+CD57+ T cells (not recorded which) from PBMCs. The receptors were sampled from a human donor with aplastic anemia. The CDR3 runs from the conserved cysteine through the conserved F or W. Fields, in order: D gene, J gene, clone size, V gene, CDR3 protein, CDR3 DNA. A D gene is named only where the DNA matches it firmly. Only part of the rows carry a size: once, few, many, or a class if the clone is expanded.

d_gene: TRBD1
j_gene: TRBJ2-5
abundance: -
v_gene: TRBV5-1
CDR3aa: CASSKQGAGETQYF
CDR3nt: TGCGCCAGCAGCAAACAGGGGGCTGGAGAGACCCAGTACTTC

d_gene: -
j_gene: TRBJ2-7
abundance: -
v_gene: TRBV29-1
CDR3aa: CSVAASEVGEQYF
CDR3nt: TGCAGCGTTGCCGCTAGCGAAGTTGGCGAGCAGTACTTC

d_gene: -
j_gene: TRBJ1-6
abundance: -
v_gene: TRBV12-3/TRBV12-4
CDR3aa: CASSFEGSGRPPLHF
CDR3nt: TGTGCCAGCAGTTTCGAGGGGTCTGGTCGTCCACCCCTCCACTTT

d_gene: TRBD2
j_gene: TRBJ2-1
abundance: many
v_gene: TRBV9
CDR3aa: CASKAGVGNEQFF
CDR3nt: TGTGCCAGCAAAGCGGGAGTCGGCAATGAGCAGTTCTTC

d_gene: TRBD1
j_gene: TRBJ2-7
abundance: many
v_gene: TRBV19
CDR3aa: CASSRSTGVRSYEQYF
CDR3nt: TGTGCCAGTAGTAGAAGTACAGGGGTCCGCTCCTACGAGCAGTACTTC

d_gene: -
j_gene: TRBJ2-3
abundance: -
v_gene: TRBV15
CDR3aa: CATSLAFIGTDTQYF
CDR3nt: TGTGCCACCAGCTTGGCGTTTATAGGTACAGATACGCAGTATTTT

d_gene: TRBD1
j_gene: TRBJ2-7
abundance: few
v_gene: TRBV7-8
CDR3aa: CASTPVGQGMTEQYF
CDR3nt: TGTGCCAGCACCCCTGTAGGACAGGGTATGACCGAGCAGTACTTC

d_gene: TRBD1
j_gene: TRBJ2-7
abundance: -
v_gene: TRBV5-1
CDR3aa: CASSQYGTGIYEQYF
CDR3nt: TGCGCCAGCAGCCAGTACGGGACAGGGATATACGAGCAGTACTTC

d_gene: TRBD1
j_gene: TRBJ2-4
abundance: once
v_gene: TRBV4-2
CDR3aa: CASSQNDQGDIIQYF
CDR3nt: TGTGCCAGCAGCCAAAACGACCAGGGGGACATCATTCAGTACTTC

d_gene: -
j_gene: TRBJ1-6
abundance: -
v_gene: TRBV7-8
CDR3aa: CASPGSYNSPPHF
CDR3nt: TGTGCCAGCCCCGGCTCCTATAATTCACCCCCCCACTTT

d_gene: -
j_gene: TRBJ2-7
abundance: -
v_gene: TRBV2
CDR3aa: CASSPDEFSDKQYF
CDR3nt: TGTGCCAGCAGCCCAGATGAATTTAGCGACAAGCAGTACTTC

d_gene: TRBD1
j_gene: TRBJ2-1
abundance: -
v_gene: TRBV27
CDR3aa: CASSLGDRGSHNEQFF
CDR3nt: TGTGCCAGCAGTTTAGGGGACAGGGGTTCCCACAATGAGCAGTTCTTC

d_gene: TRBD2
j_gene: TRBJ2-2
abundance: few
v_gene: TRBV12-3/TRBV12-4
CDR3aa: CASSIPGLAGDLTGELFF
CDR3nt: TGTGCCAGCAGTATACCGGGACTAGCGGGGGACCTCACCGGGGAGCTGTTTTTT

d_gene: -
j_gene: TRBJ2-3
abundance: -
v_gene: TRBV12-3/TRBV12-4
CDR3aa: CASRDRTTDTQYF
CDR3nt: TGTGCCAGCAGAGATAGAACCACAGATACGCAGTATTTT

d_gene: -
j_gene: TRBJ2-3
abundance: many
v_gene: TRBV20-1
CDR3aa: CSARDRTLASTDTQYF
CDR3nt: TGCAGTGCTAGAGATAGGACCTTAGCTAGCACAGATACGCAGTATTTT

d_gene: -
j_gene: TRBJ1-2
abundance: -
v_gene: TRBV29-1
CDR3aa: CSSLSKGGRANYGYTF
CDR3nt: TGCAGCAGTTTATCGAAGGGGGGACGGGCTAACTATGGCTACACCTTC

d_gene: TRBD2
j_gene: TRBJ2-1
abundance: -
v_gene: TRBV20-1
CDR3aa: CSATLAGVSNEQFF
CDR3nt: TGCAGTGCTACACTAGCGGGAGTTTCCAATGAGCAGTTCTTC

d_gene: -
j_gene: TRBJ1-5
abundance: -
v_gene: TRBV11-1
CDR3aa: CASSPGRLGGNQPQHF
CDR3nt: TGTGCCAGCAGCCCCGGTCGCTTGGGGGGAAATCAGCCCCAGCATTTT

d_gene: TRBD2
j_gene: TRBJ2-1
abundance: -
v_gene: TRBV2
CDR3aa: CASSDYGGNEQFF
CDR3nt: TGTGCCAGCAGTGACTACGGGGGGAATGAGCAGTTCTTC

d_gene: TRBD2
j_gene: TRBJ2-1
abundance: -
v_gene: TRBV11-2
CDR3aa: CASSATPGLADYNEQFF
CDR3nt: TGTGCCAGCAGTGCGACTCCGGGACTAGCAGATTACAATGAGCAGTTCTTC

d_gene: -
j_gene: TRBJ1-2
abundance: many
v_gene: TRBV5-8
CDR3aa: CASSLPTSYGYTF
CDR3nt: TGTGCCAGCAGCCTGCCCACTTCCTATGGCTACACCTTC

d_gene: -
j_gene: TRBJ1-2
abundance: -
v_gene: TRBV2
CDR3aa: CASSRQVSRGYTF
CDR3nt: TGTGCCAGCAGTCGACAGGTTTCGCGGGGCTACACCTTC

d_gene: TRBD2
j_gene: TRBJ2-3
abundance: many
v_gene: TRBV14
CDR3aa: CASSQVGTTPHTQYF
CDR3nt: TGTGCCAGCAGCCAAGTTGGGACTACGCCACATACGCAGTATTTT

d_gene: -
j_gene: TRBJ2-1
abundance: many
v_gene: TRBV7-3
CDR3aa: CASSPDPGSSYNEQFF
CDR3nt: TGTGCCAGCAGCCCCGACCCGGGAAGCTCCTACAATGAGCAGTTCTTC

d_gene: -
j_gene: TRBJ2-5
abundance: -
v_gene: TRBV5-1
CDR3aa: CASSWPLIPMPGDLRETQYF
CDR3nt: TGCGCCAGCAGCTGGCCTCTTATCCCCATGCCAGGGGACCTACGAGAGACCCAGTACTTC

d_gene: -
j_gene: TRBJ2-6
abundance: -
v_gene: TRBV15
CDR3aa: CATSRESSGANVLTF
CDR3nt: TGTGCCACCAGCAGAGAGAGCTCTGGGGCCAACGTCCTGACTTTC

d_gene: -
j_gene: TRBJ2-3
abundance: many
v_gene: TRBV20-1
CDR3aa: CSASGGTSDTQYF
CDR3nt: TGCAGTGCTAGCGGGGGAACCTCAGATACGCAGTATTTT

d_gene: -
j_gene: TRBJ2-1
abundance: many
v_gene: TRBV10-1
CDR3aa: CASSESEDGHNEQFF
CDR3nt: TGCGCCAGCAGTGAGTCCGAAGACGGCCACAATGAGCAGTTCTTC

d_gene: -
j_gene: TRBJ2-7
abundance: few
v_gene: TRBV29-1
CDR3aa: CSVSGPDPYEQYF
CDR3nt: TGCAGCGTGTCGGGACCCGATCCCTACGAGCAGTACTTC

d_gene: -
j_gene: TRBJ1-5
abundance: -
v_gene: TRBV19
CDR3aa: CASSIRVGGNQPQHF
CDR3nt: TGTGCCAGTAGTATCAGGGTCGGGGGCAATCAGCCCCAGCATTTT

d_gene: TRBD1
j_gene: TRBJ2-2
abundance: -
v_gene: TRBV19
CDR3aa: CASSRDRGFGELFF
CDR3nt: TGTGCCAGTAGTCGGGACAGGGGGTTTGGGGAGCTGTTTTTT

d_gene: -
j_gene: TRBJ2-7
abundance: -
v_gene: TRBV2
CDR3aa: CASREEDSTYEQYF
CDR3nt: TGTGCCAGCAGGGAGGAGGACAGCACCTACGAGCAGTACTTC

d_gene: -
j_gene: TRBJ2-7
abundance: -
v_gene: TRBV6-4
CDR3aa: CASSEREQYF
CDR3nt: TGTGCCAGCAGTGAAAGGGAGCAGTACTTC

d_gene: TRBD2
j_gene: TRBJ2-5
abundance: few
v_gene: TRBV9
CDR3aa: CASSAGGLAGKETQYF
CDR3nt: TGTGCCAGCAGCGCAGGCGGACTAGCAGGGAAAGAGACCCAGTACTTC

d_gene: -
j_gene: TRBJ2-3
abundance: -
v_gene: TRBV29-1
CDR3aa: CSVEDVWQQYF
CDR3nt: TGCAGCGTTGAAGATGTATGGCAGCAGTATTTT

d_gene: -
j_gene: TRBJ2-7
abundance: many
v_gene: TRBV6-1
CDR3aa: CASSLPETRRSSYEQYF
CDR3nt: TGTGCCAGCAGCTTGCCTGAAACACGGCGCAGCTCCTACGAGCAGTACTTC

d_gene: -
j_gene: TRBJ1-6
abundance: -
v_gene: TRBV11-2
CDR3aa: CASKDLGGSYNSPLHF
CDR3nt: TGTGCCAGCAAGGACCTGGGCGGCTCCTATAATTCACCCCTCCACTTT

d_gene: TRBD1
j_gene: TRBJ2-5
abundance: once
v_gene: TRBV29-1
CDR3aa: CSVGDRGEETQYF
CDR3nt: TGCAGCGTTGGGGACAGGGGAGAGGAGACCCAGTACTTC

d_gene: TRBD1
j_gene: TRBJ1-5
abundance: many
v_gene: TRBV9
CDR3aa: CASSVGGDRVDQPQHF
CDR3nt: TGTGCCAGCAGCGTAGGCGGGGACAGGGTCGATCAGCCCCAGCATTTT

d_gene: -
j_gene: TRBJ2-7
abundance: once
v_gene: TRBV20-1
CDR3aa: CSARGARDYEQYF
CDR3nt: TGTAGTGCTAGGGGGGCGAGAGACTACGAGCAGTACTTC

d_gene: -
j_gene: TRBJ1-5
abundance: many
v_gene: TRBV5-5
CDR3aa: CASSLDLNQPQHF
CDR3nt: TGTGCCAGCAGCTTGGACCTCAATCAGCCCCAGCATTTT

d_gene: TRBD2
j_gene: TRBJ2-1
abundance: few
v_gene: TRBV25-1
CDR3aa: CASGGAYNEQFF
CDR3nt: TGTGCTAGCGGGGGGGCCTACAATGAGCAGTTCTTC

d_gene: -
j_gene: TRBJ1-1
abundance: few
v_gene: TRBV29-1
CDR3aa: CSVEGQMNTEAFF
CDR3nt: TGCAGCGTTGAGGGTCAGATGAACACTGAAGCTTTCTTT

d_gene: -
j_gene: TRBJ2-3
abundance: -
v_gene: TRBV15
CDR3aa: CATSRRSTDTQYF
CDR3nt: TGTGCCACCAGCAGACGCAGCACAGATACGCAGTATTTT

d_gene: TRBD2
j_gene: TRBJ2-1
abundance: -
v_gene: TRBV20-1
CDR3aa: CSAQAGGPRNEQFF
CDR3nt: TGCAGTGCTCAAGCGGGGGGGCCTAGGAATGAGCAGTTCTTC

d_gene: -
j_gene: TRBJ1-1
abundance: many
v_gene: TRBV13
CDR3aa: CASSLGRANTEAFF
CDR3nt: TGTGCCAGCAGCTTAGGCAGGGCGAACACTGAAGCTTTCTTT

d_gene: -
j_gene: TRBJ1-1
abundance: many
v_gene: TRBV29-1
CDR3aa: CSVELKSTEAFF
CDR3nt: TGCAGCGTTGAACTGAAATCCACTGAAGCTTTCTTT

d_gene: -
j_gene: TRBJ2-7
abundance: many
v_gene: TRBV28
CDR3aa: CASRSNSGTYEQYF
CDR3nt: TGTGCCAGCAGGTCTAACTCGGGGACCTACGAGCAGTACTTC

d_gene: TRBD1
j_gene: TRBJ2-5
abundance: -
v_gene: TRBV15
CDR3aa: CATSSPTGGRETQYF
CDR3nt: TGTGCCACCAGCAGTCCTACAGGGGGCAGGGAGACCCAGTACTTC

d_gene: -
j_gene: TRBJ2-7
abundance: -
v_gene: TRBV10-2
CDR3aa: CASSEAGGEQYF
CDR3nt: TGCGCCAGCAGTGAGGCAGGGGGGGAGCAGTACTTC

d_gene: -
j_gene: TRBJ2-5
abundance: -
v_gene: TRBV7-6
CDR3aa: CASSQPTVQETQYF
CDR3nt: TGTGCCAGCAGCCAGCCGACAGTCCAAGAGACCCAGTACTTC

d_gene: -
j_gene: TRBJ1-6
abundance: -
v_gene: TRBV10-3
CDR3aa: CAISQGSTYNSPLHF
CDR3nt: TGTGCCATCAGCCAGGGGAGCACCTATAATTCACCCCTCCACTTT

d_gene: TRBD1
j_gene: TRBJ2-7
abundance: -
v_gene: TRBV10-3
CDR3aa: CAISGTGGEQYF
CDR3nt: TGTGCCATCAGTGGTACAGGGGGCGAGCAGTACTTC

d_gene: -
j_gene: TRBJ1-2
abundance: -
v_gene: TRBV20-1
CDR3aa: CSARGDGYTF
CDR3nt: TGCAGTGCTAGAGGGGATGGCTACACCTTC

d_gene: TRBD1
j_gene: TRBJ2-3
abundance: -
v_gene: TRBV6-5
CDR3aa: CASSSGQGFTDTQYF
CDR3nt: TGTGCCAGCAGTTCGGGACAGGGTTTCACAGATACGCAGTATTTT

d_gene: -
j_gene: TRBJ1-2
abundance: many
v_gene: TRBV7-8
CDR3aa: CASSSQIPEPLYGYTF
CDR3nt: TGTGCCAGCAGCTCCCAAATCCCAGAACCGCTCTATGGCTACACCTTC

d_gene: TRBD1
j_gene: TRBJ2-3
abundance: -
v_gene: TRBV2
CDR3aa: CASRGQGRSTDTQYF
CDR3nt: TGTGCCAGCAGGGGACAGGGAAGGAGCACAGATACGCAGTATTTT

d_gene: TRBD2
j_gene: TRBJ2-7
abundance: -
v_gene: TRBV9
CDR3aa: CASSVAAGGKEQYF
CDR3nt: TGTGCCAGCAGCGTGGCCGCGGGGGGGAAGGAGCAGTACTTC

d_gene: -
j_gene: TRBJ1-6
abundance: -
v_gene: TRBV15
CDR3aa: CATSRDRGSDNSPLHF
CDR3nt: TGTGCCACCAGCAGAGATCGAGGATCGGATAATTCACCCCTCCACTTT

d_gene: TRBD1
j_gene: TRBJ2-7
abundance: -
v_gene: TRBV20-1
CDR3aa: CSAWDSSYEQYF
CDR3nt: TGCAGTGCTTGGGACAGCTCCTACGAGCAGTACTTC